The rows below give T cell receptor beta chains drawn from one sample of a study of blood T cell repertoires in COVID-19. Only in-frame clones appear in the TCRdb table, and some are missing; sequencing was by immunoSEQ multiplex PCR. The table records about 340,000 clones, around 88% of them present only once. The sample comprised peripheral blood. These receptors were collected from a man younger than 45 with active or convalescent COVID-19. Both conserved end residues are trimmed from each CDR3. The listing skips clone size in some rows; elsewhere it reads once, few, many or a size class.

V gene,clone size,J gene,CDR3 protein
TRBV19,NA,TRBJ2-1,ASRGEGYNEQF
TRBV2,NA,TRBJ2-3,ASSDLLGDTQY
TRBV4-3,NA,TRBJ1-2,ASSQEVGYNYGYT
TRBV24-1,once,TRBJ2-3,ATSEPGLADTDTQY
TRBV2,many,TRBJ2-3,ASSHPGLGDNPDTQY
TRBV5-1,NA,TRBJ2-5,ASSSLAGGGETQY
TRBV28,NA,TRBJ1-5,ASSKGQGSNQPQH
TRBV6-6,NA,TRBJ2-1,ASSYRGGNEQF
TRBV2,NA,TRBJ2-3,ASSSGTSGGRTTDTQY
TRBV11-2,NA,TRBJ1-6,ASSAQGGYNSPLH
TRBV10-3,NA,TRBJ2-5,AIGGTSGFSREETQY
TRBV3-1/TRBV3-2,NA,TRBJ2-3,ASSQGTSGFRDTQY
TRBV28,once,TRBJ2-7,ASSPPRQGAYEQY
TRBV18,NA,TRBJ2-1,ASSPPGGAGAYNEQF
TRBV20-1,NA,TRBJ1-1,SAPGREEAF
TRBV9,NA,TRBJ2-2,ASSAASLLGWLAGGRATGELF
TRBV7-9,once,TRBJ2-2,ASTLRRTGGTGELF
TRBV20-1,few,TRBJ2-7,SAWDSEQY
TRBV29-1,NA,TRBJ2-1,SVEGTEVDEQF
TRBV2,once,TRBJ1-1,ASIISTEAF
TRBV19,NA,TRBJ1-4,ASSILPGFNEKLF
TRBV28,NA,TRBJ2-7,ATGLYEQY
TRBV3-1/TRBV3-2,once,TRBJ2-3,ASSQDGADTQY
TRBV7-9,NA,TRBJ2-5,ASSFGHQQETQY
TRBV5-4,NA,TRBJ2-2,ASSLEGARTGELF
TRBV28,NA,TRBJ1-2,ASSRPRIGYT
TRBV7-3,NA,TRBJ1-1,ASSLKVGAIAEAF
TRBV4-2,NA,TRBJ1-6,ASSQGAGYNSPLH
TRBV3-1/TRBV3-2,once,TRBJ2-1,ASSKRGAYNEQF
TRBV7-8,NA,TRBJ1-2,ASSLNGQPYYGYT
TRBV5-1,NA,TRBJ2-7,ASSELGGEGPYEQY
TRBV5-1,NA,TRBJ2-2,ASSLQRSTGELF
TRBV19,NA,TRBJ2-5,ASSTTGTSGRQETQY
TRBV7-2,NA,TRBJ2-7,ASSLREQVYFYEQY
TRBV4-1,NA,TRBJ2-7,ASSRETGKAYEQY
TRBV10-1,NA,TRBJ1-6,AILGWSPLH
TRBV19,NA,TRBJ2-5,ALEGGSDTQY
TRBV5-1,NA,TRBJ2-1,ASSLILAGVNEQF
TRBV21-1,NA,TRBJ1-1,ASSKKGRDHTEAF
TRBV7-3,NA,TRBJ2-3,ASSFSRGKGRSTDTQY
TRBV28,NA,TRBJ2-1,ASRPGGSYNEQF
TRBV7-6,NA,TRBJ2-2,ASSLDSRNTGELF
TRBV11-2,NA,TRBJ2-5,ATRSGKETQY
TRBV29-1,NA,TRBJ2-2,SVRGPGGELF
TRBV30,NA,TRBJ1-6,AWSATGTPLH
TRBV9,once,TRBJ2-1,ASSVAVISGDNEQF
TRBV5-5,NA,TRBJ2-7,ASSLAVSGVAPPYEQY
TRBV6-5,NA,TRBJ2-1,ASIAGTGGFNEQF
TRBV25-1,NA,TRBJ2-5,ASSDPRGAGETQY
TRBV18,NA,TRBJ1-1,ASSREGGGFTEAF
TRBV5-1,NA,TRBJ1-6,ASSLGRGGRDSPLH
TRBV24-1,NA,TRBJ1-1,ATSGSNTEAF